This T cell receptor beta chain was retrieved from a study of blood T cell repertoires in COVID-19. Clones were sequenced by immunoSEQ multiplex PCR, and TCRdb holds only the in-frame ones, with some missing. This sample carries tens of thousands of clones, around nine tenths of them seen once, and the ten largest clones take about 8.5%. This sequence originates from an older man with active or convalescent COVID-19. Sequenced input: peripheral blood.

The CDR3 loop is CASSTRIPEAFF. Written as DNA, the CDR3 is TGTGCCAGCAGTACGAGGATCCCTGAAGCTTTCTTT. The V call is TRBV28, the J call TRBJ1-1; unclear D gene. Germline lookup yields CDR1 MDHEN and CDR2 SYDVKM. The CDR3 spans 12 residues. The V end lost 5 bases, the J end lost 6 bases, and 10 bases lay between the germline ends.